This T cell receptor (beta chain) was sequenced for a study of T cells after posttransplantation cyclophosphamide. The CDR3 covers 11 residues. Germline loops: CDR1 MNHNS, CDR2 SASEGT. V lost 11 bases, J lost 6 bases, and 14 bases lay in between. In this sample, this clone turned up many times. Its antigen is not identified. The related graft donor's blood sample was taken on the day of bone marrow donation. Findings and caveats of the study: TRB overlap between skin or GI tissue T cells and blood was limited.

Libraries were prepared by immunoSEQ multiplex PCR; TCRdb keeps only in-frame clonotypes and omits some of them. The specimen has tens of thousands of clones, none found just once. The TCR comes from a man aged 40-55 years in good health, CMV-negative, and a related stem cell transplant donor. This chain joins TRBV6-1 and TRBJ2-7; D ambiguous. What was sequenced was PBMCs. The CDR3 loop is CAVSVLAEQYF. The DNA of the CDR3 is TGTGCCGTAAGTGTACTCGCCGAGCAGTACTTC.